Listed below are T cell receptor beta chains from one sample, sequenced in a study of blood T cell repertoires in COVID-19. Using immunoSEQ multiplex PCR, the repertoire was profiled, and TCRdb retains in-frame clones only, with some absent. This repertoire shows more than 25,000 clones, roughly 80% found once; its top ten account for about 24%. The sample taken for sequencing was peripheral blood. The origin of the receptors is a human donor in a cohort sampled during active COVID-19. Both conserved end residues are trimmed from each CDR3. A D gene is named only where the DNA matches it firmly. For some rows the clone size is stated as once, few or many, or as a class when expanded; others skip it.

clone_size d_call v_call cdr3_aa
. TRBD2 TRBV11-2 ASSLGAGGFTGELF
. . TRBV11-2 ASSPLNTEAF
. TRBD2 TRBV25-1 ASSTSGSYIQY
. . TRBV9 ASSVSGVQWNEQF
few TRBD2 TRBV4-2 ASSHPGLAGADNEQF
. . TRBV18 ASSPLVTGSTDTQY
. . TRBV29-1 SVVAENTGELF
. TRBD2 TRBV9 ASSVGVGLESYEQY
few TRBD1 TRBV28 ASRPTGNYNSPLH
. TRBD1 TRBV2 ASSDRDRGRESPLH
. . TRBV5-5 ASSSPVTASYEQY
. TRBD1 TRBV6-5 ASSWGQGVGEAF
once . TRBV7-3 ASSLNGDEQF
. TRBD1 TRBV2 ASRAPGQGYEQY
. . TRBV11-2 ASSSTGVGELF
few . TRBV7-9 ASSLLQGGDTQY
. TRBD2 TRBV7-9 ASSSGLRIDTQY
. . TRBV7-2 ASSLVAGENTIY
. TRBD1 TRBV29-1 SVEGDRDFSDTQY
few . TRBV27 ASTRPEAF
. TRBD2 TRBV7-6 ASSPGQRGDETQY
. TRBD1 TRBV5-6 ASSYRDRGYFDTQY
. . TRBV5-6 ASSPPTVLSYEQY
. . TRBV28 ASSLRSSYGYT
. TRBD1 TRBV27 ASSFGQGAADTQY
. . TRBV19 ASSILNTGELF
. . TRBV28 ASTPSEYEQY
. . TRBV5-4 ASSPGSYNSPLH
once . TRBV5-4 ASSARGNTEAF
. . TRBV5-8 ASSFQGYLYEQY
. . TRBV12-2 ASRLGGYLDSNYGYT
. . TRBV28 ASSLVRGGTDTQY
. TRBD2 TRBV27 ASSLGGGPDTQY
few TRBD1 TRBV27 ASSTDRVGEQY
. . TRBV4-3 ASSQGRGQGEKLF
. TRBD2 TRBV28 ASSLASGSVTGELF
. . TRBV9 ASSGGAGGPRNEQF
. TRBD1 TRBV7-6 ASTMGQGDGNTIY
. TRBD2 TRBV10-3 AISAGLAGAETQY
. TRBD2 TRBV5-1 ASSFGDPASGNQF
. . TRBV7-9 ASRPGLNYEQY
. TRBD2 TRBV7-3 ASSLPGLAGGPGGDTQY
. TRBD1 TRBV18 ASSRRDRGATYEQY
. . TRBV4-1 ASSQAPTGFNSPLH
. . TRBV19 ASSIGEHGEQF
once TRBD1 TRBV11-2 ASSFRDSQSISGANVLT
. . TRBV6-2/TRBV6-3 ASSYSSDPGNTIY
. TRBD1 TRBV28 ASSNRDRGEETQY
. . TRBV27 ASSFSPRSLGNIKETQY
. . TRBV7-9 ASSLGGSGVETQY
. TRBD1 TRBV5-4 ASSPPAGGFYEQY
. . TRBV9 ASSVGEYMNTEAF
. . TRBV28 ATRQAGRAF
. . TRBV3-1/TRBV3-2 ASSPGGAMNTEAF
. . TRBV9 ASSVGVQPSEKLF
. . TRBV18 ASSPVVAETQY
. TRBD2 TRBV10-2 ASSLAGYTDTQY